This paragraph covers one T cell receptor beta chain sequence. CDR1 is LGHNT, CDR2 FRNRAP, per germline. CDR3 length equals 18 residues. Deletions cut 7 bases from V and 0 bases from J, with 19 bases between. CD45RO-negative CD8 cells positively selected for CCR7 made up the naive population, which excluded terminally differentiated effector memory CD45RA+ cells. This specimen belongs to a study of shared clonotypes between healthy human individuals. Clones were sequenced by immunoSEQ multiplex PCR, and TCRdb holds only the in-frame ones, with some missing. Among hundreds of thousands of clones listed, about 97% were seen once.

The chain combines TRBV12-5 with TRBJ2-6; tentatively, D is TRBD1 (6 bases). The sample consisted of naive CD8+ T cells sorted from blood. The sequence derives from a man aged 25-45 years in good health. This CDR3 reads CASVLLDSLISGANVLTF. The CDR3 bases are TGTGCTAGTGTCCTCCTGGACAGCCTGATCTCTGGGGCCAACGTCCTGACTTTC.